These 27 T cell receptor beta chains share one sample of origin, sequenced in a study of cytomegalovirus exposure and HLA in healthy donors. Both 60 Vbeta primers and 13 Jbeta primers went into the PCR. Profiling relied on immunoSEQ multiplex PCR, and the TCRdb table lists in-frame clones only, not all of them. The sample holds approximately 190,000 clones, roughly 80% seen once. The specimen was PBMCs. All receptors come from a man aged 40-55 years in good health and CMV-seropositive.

The CDR3 coding sequence is TGTGCCAGCAGTACAGGGCAGAGTAACTATGGCTACACCTTC. It encodes CASSTGQSNYGYTF. This chain uses TRBV2 with TRBJ1-2, with a tentative D call TRBD1 (6 bases). The CDR3 sequence is 14 residues long. Germline values: CDR1 SNHLY, CDR2 FYNNEI. The ends were cut back, 5 bases at V and 1 base at J, with 11 bases in the middle.

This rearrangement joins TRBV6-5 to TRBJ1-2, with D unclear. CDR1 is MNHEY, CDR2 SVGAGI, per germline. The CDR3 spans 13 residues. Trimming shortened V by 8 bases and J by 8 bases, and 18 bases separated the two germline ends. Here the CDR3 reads CASAENPSWGYTF. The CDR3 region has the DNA TGTGCCAGCGCGGAGAACCCCTCTTGGGGCTACACCTTC.

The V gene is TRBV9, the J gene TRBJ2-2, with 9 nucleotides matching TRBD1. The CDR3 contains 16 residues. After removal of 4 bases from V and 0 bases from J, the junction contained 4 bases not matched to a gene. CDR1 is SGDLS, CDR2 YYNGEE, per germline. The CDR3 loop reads CASSQTGGSNTGELFF. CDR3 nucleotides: TGTGCCAGCAGCCAAACAGGGGGCTCGAACACCGGGGAGCTGTTTTTT.

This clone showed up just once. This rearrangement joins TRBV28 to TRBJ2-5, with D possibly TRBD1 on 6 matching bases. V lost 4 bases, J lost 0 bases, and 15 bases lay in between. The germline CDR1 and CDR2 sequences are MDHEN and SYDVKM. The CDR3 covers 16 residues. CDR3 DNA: TGTGCCAGCAGTTCAACCCCCGGGACATACCAAGAGACCCAGTACTTC. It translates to CASSSTPGTYQETQYF.

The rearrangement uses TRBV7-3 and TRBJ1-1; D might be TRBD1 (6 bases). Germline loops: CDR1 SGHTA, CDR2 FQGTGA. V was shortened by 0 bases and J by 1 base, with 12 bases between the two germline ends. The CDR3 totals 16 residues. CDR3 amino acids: CASSLTGKQGNTEAFF. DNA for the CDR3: TGTGCCAGCAGCTTAACGGGGAAACAGGGGAACACTGAAGCTTTCTTT.

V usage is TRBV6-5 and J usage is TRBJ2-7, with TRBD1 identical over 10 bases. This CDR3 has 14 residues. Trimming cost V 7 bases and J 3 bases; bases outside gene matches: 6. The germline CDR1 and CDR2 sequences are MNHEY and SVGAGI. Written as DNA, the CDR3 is TGTGCCAGCAAAGCGGGACAGGGGTTCTACGAGCAGTACTTC. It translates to CASKAGQGFYEQYF.

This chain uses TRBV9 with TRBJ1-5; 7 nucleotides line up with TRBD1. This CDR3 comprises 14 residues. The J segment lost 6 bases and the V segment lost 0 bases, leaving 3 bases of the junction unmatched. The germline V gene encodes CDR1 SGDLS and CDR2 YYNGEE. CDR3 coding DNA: TGTGCCAGCAGCGTAGGAGGGGGCGTTCAGCCCCAGCATTTT. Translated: CASSVGGGVQPQHF.

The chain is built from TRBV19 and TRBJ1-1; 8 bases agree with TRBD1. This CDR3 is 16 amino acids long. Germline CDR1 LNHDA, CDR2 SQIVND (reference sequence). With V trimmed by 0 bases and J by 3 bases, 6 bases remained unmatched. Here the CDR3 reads CASSIETGVGYTEAFF. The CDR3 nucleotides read TGTGCCAGTAGTATAGAGACAGGGGTGGGTTACACTGAAGCTTTCTTT.

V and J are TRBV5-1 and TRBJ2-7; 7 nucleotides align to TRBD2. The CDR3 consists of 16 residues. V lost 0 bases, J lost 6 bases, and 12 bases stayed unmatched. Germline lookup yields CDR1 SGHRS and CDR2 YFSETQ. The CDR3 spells CASSLEGAGRVGEQYF. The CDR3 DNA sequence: TGCGCCAGCAGCTTGGAAGGGGCAGGGAGGGTTGGCGAGCAGTACTTC.

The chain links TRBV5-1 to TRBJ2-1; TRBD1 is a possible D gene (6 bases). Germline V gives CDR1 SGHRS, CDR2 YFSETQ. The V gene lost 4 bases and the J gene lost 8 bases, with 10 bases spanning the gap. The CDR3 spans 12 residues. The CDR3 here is CASSLYRDEQFF. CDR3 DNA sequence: TGCGCCAGCAGCCTATACAGGGATGAGCAGTTCTTC.

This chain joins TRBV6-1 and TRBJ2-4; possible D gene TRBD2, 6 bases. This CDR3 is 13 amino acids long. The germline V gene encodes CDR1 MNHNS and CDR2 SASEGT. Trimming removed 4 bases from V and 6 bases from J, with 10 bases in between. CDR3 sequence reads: CASSGGAGNIQYF. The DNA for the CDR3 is TGTGCCAGCAGTGGCGGGGCGGGAAACATTCAGTACTTC.

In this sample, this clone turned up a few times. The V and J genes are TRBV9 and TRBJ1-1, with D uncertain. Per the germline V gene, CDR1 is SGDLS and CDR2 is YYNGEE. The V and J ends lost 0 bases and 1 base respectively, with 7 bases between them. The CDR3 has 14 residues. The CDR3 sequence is CASSVAVGNTEAFF. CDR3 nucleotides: TGTGCCAGCAGCGTAGCTGTCGGGAACACTGAAGCTTTCTTT.

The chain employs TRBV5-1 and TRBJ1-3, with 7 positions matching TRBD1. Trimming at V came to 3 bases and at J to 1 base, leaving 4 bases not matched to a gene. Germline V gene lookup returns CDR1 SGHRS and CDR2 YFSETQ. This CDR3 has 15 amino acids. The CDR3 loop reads CASSSTGESGNTIYF. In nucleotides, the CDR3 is TGCGCCAGCAGCTCAACAGGGGAATCTGGAAACACCATATATTTT.

CDR3 in amino acids: CASSAGTGRETQYF. The CDR3 bases are TGTGCCAGCAGCGCCGGGACAGGCCGAGAGACCCAGTACTTC. The chain has TRBV7-2 and TRBJ2-5; TRBD1 agrees at 8 bases. The CDR3 has 14 amino acids. CDR1 and CDR2 (germline): SGHTA, FQGNSA. Unmatched junction bases numbered 6, after V lost 5 bases and J lost 4 bases.

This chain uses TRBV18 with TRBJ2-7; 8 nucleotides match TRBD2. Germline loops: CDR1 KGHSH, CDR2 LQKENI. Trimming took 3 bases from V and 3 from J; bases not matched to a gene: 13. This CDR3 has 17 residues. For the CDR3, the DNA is TGTGCCAGCTCACCCCTAACCACCAGCGGGGGTCACTACGAGCAGTACTTC. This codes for CASSPLTTSGGHYEQYF.

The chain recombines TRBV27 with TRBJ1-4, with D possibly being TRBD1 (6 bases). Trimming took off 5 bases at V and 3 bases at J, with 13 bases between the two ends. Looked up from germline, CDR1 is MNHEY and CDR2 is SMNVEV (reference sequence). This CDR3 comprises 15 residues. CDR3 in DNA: TGTGCCAGCAGTCCCACAGGGCGGCCTAATGAAAAACTGTTTTTT. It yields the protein CASSPTGRPNEKLFF.

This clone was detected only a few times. CDR3 sequence reads: CASSLRAELFF. Written as DNA, the CDR3 is TGTGCCAGCAGTTTGAGGGCCGAACTGTTTTTT. V usage is TRBV28 and J usage is TRBJ1-4, with D uncertain. This CDR3 spans 11 amino acids. Trimming removed 3 bases at V and 12 bases at J, with 8 bases between. Germline lookup yields CDR1 MDHEN and CDR2 SYDVKM.

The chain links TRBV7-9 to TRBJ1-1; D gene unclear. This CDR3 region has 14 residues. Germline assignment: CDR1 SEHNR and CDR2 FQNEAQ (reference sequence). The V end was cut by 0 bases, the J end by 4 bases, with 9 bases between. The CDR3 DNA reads TGTGCCAGCAGCTTAGCGGCGGAGAGCACTGAAGCTTTCTTT. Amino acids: CASSLAAESTEAFF.

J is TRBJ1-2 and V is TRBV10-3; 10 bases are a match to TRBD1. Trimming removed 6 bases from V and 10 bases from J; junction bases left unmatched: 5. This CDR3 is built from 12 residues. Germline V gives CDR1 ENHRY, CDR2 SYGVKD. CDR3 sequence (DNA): TGTGCCATCAGCCGGGACAGGGGTTCCTACACCTTC. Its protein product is CAISRDRGSYTF.

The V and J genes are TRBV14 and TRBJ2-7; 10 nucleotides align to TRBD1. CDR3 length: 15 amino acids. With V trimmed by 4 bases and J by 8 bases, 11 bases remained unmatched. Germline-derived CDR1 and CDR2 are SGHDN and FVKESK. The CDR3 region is CASSLFDRGHPQQYF. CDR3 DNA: TGTGCCAGCAGCCTTTTCGACAGGGGGCACCCTCAGCAGTACTTC.

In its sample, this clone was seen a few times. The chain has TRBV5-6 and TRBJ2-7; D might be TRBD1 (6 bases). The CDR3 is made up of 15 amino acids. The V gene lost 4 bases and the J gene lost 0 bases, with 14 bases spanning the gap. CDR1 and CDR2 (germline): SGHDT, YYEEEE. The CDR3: CASSPHRDNSYEQYF. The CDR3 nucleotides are TGTGCCAGCAGCCCACACCGGGACAACTCCTACGAGCAGTACTTC.

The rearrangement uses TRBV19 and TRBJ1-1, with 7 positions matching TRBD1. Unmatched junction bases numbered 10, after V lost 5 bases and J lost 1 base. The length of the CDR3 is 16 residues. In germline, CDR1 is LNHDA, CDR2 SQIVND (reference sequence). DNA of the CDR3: TGTGCCAGTAGTCAAGTTCAGGGGGTGGGGAACACTGAAGCTTTCTTT. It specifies CASSQVQGVGNTEAFF.

CDR3 residues: CASSAGSMNTEAFF. The CDR3 bases are TGTGCCAGCTCCGCCGGGAGCATGAACACTGAAGCTTTCTTT. The gene calls are TRBV5-6 and TRBJ1-1; D unresolved. The CDR3 is made up of 14 amino acids. V was trimmed by 7 bases and J by 0 bases, leaving 13 bases between them. CDR1 is SGHDT and CDR2 is YYEEEE in the germline V gene.

The CDR3 spells CASSGQGLGYEQYF. The CDR3 DNA sequence: TGTGCCAGCAGCGGACAGGGTTTAGGCTACGAGCAGTACTTC. The V call is TRBV6-6, the J call TRBJ2-7; 8 bases align to TRBD1. Looked up from germline, CDR1 is MNHNY and CDR2 is SVGAGI (reference sequence). With 6 bases clipped from V and 3 bases from J, the junction kept 7 bases outside the gene matches. The CDR3 covers 14 residues.

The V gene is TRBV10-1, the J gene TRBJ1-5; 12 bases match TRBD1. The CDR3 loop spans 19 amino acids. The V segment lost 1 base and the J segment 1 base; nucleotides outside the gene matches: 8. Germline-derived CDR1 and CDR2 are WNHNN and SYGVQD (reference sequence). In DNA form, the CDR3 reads TGCGCCAGCAGTGAGTTGGGACAGGGGGCGAAAAAAAGCAATCAGCCCCAGCATTTT. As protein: CASSELGQGAKKSNQPQHF.

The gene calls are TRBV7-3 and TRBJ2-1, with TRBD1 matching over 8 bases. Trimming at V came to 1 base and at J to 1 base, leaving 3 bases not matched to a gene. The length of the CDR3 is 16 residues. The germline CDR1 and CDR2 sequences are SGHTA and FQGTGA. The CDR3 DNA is TGTGCCAGCAGCTTAAAGCACAGGGGGTCCTACAATGAGCAGTTCTTC. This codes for CASSLKHRGSYNEQFF.

This CDR3 is CASNRVNSPLHF. The CDR3 DNA is TGTGCCAGCAACAGGGTAAATTCACCCCTCCACTTT. This chain uses TRBV7-9 with TRBJ1-6; D may be TRBD1 (6 bases). The CDR3 has 12 residues. Between the trimmed V and J ends, which lost 7 bases and 7 bases, there was a span of 8 bases. CDR1 is SEHNR and CDR2 is FQNEAQ in the germline V gene (reference sequence).